The rows below give T cell receptor beta chains drawn from one sample of a study of graft-versus-host responses after intestinal transplantation. Their antigens remain unidentified. Measured with immunoSEQ multiplex PCR; TCRdb has only the in-frame clones, and not every one. This sample has 70,000 to 100,000 clones, with 85% to 90% found just once. The sequences come from unstimulated CD4+ T cells sorted from spleen or lymph node cells, collected before intestinal transplant. The origin of the receptors is a human donor who received an intestinal transplant. Both conserved end residues are part of each CDR3. The order of the fields is CDR3 length, clone size, V gene, J gene, D gene, CDR3 DNA, CDR3 protein. A D gene is named only where the DNA matches it firmly. Clone size appears in some rows only: once, few, many, or a class for an expanded clone.

len: 15; abundance: -; v_gene: TRBV7-8; j_gene: TRBJ2-5; d_gene: TRBD2; CDR3nt: TGTGCCAGCAGCCTTGCCTCTCTAGCGGGAGGTTCTCAGTACTTC; CDR3aa: CASSLASLAGGSQYF
len: 18; abundance: -; v_gene: TRBV7-2; j_gene: TRBJ2-3; d_gene: TRBD2; CDR3nt: TGTGCCAGCAGCGCAACCGGGACTAGCGGGGTAGGGTCAGATACGCAGTATTTT; CDR3aa: CASSATGTSGVGSDTQYF
len: 16; abundance: -; v_gene: TRBV9; j_gene: TRBJ2-3; d_gene: -; CDR3nt: TGTGCCAGCAGCGTAGCCCGGTGGTCTAGCACAGATACGCAGTATTTT; CDR3aa: CASSVARWSSTDTQYF
len: 15; abundance: once; v_gene: TRBV7-6; j_gene: TRBJ2-1; d_gene: TRBD1; CDR3nt: TGTGCCAGCAACCAGGGACAGGGGGCTCATGGTGAGCAGTTCTTC; CDR3aa: CASNQGQGAHGEQFF
len: 15; abundance: -; v_gene: TRBV4-2; j_gene: TRBJ1-2; d_gene: TRBD1; CDR3nt: TGTGCCAGCAGCCAAGGCCCGGGACAGGATTATGGCTACACCTTC; CDR3aa: CASSQGPGQDYGYTF
len: 15; abundance: -; v_gene: TRBV7-9; j_gene: TRBJ2-2; d_gene: -; CDR3nt: TGTGCCAGCAGCTTCAAGGGGTCCTCCACCGGGGAGCTGTTTTTT; CDR3aa: CASSFKGSSTGELFF
len: 14; abundance: -; v_gene: TRBV7-8; j_gene: TRBJ2-5; d_gene: -; CDR3nt: TGTGCCAGCAGCTTTCTAAGGGGCGCGGAGACCCAGTACTTC; CDR3aa: CASSFLRGAETQYF
len: 16; abundance: -; v_gene: TRBV10-1; j_gene: TRBJ2-2; d_gene: TRBD2; CDR3nt: TGCGCCAGCAGTAGGACTAGCGGGAGTGGTACCGGGGAGCTGTTTTTT; CDR3aa: CASSRTSGSGTGELFF
len: 17; abundance: -; v_gene: TRBV5-1; j_gene: TRBJ2-1; d_gene: -; CDR3nt: TGCGCCAGCAGCTTGGTAGGCCAGGCAAGCTCCTACAATGAGCAGTTCTTC; CDR3aa: CASSLVGQASSYNEQFF
len: 16; abundance: -; v_gene: TRBV2; j_gene: TRBJ2-1; d_gene: TRBD2; CDR3nt: TGTGCCAGCAGTGAATCTAGGGCGGGAGGGTACAATGAGCAGTTCTTC; CDR3aa: CASSESRAGGYNEQFF
len: 14; abundance: few; v_gene: TRBV18; j_gene: TRBJ1-2; d_gene: -; CDR3nt: TGTGCCAGCTCACCGGGCCCGAGGGACTATGGCTACACCTTC; CDR3aa: CASSPGPRDYGYTF
len: 17; abundance: few; v_gene: TRBV5-1; j_gene: TRBJ2-2; d_gene: TRBD2; CDR3nt: TGCGCCAGCAGCTTGGGACTAGCGGGGGCGAACACCGGGGAGCTGTTTTTT; CDR3aa: CASSLGLAGANTGELFF
len: 13; abundance: -; v_gene: TRBV5-1; j_gene: TRBJ2-3; d_gene: -; CDR3nt: TGCGCCAGCAGCCCCCCTAGCACAGATACGCAGTATTTT; CDR3aa: CASSPPSTDTQYF
len: 13; abundance: -; v_gene: TRBV2; j_gene: TRBJ2-5; d_gene: -; CDR3nt: -; CDR3aa: CASILEVQGTQYF
len: 13; abundance: -; v_gene: TRBV10-3; j_gene: TRBJ1-1; d_gene: -; CDR3nt: TGTGCCATCAGTGGGGGCGATATTACTGAAGCTTTCTTT; CDR3aa: CAISGGDITEAFF
len: 15; abundance: -; v_gene: TRBV11-2; j_gene: TRBJ2-7; d_gene: TRBD2; CDR3nt: TGTGCCAGCAGCTTGGACGGACTAGCGGGGGACGAGCAGTACTTC; CDR3aa: CASSLDGLAGDEQYF
len: 11; abundance: -; v_gene: TRBV7-9; j_gene: TRBJ2-3; d_gene: -; CDR3nt: TGTGCCATCACAGGGACAGATACGCAGTATTTT; CDR3aa: CAITGTDTQYF
len: 15; abundance: -; v_gene: TRBV6-5; j_gene: TRBJ1-6; d_gene: TRBD1; CDR3nt: TGTGCCACATCCGGGACAGGGATAAAAAATTCACCCCTCCACTTT; CDR3aa: CATSGTGIKNSPLHF
len: 14; abundance: -; v_gene: TRBV28; j_gene: TRBJ1-2; d_gene: TRBD1; CDR3nt: TGTGCCAGCAGTTTGAGGGGGCCGAGCTATGGCTACACCTTC; CDR3aa: CASSLRGPSYGYTF
len: 11; abundance: -; v_gene: TRBV6-6; j_gene: TRBJ1-2; d_gene: -; CDR3nt: TGTGCCAGCAGTTACGTCGATGGCTACACCTTC; CDR3aa: CASSYVDGYTF
len: 15; abundance: -; v_gene: TRBV5-1; j_gene: TRBJ2-7; d_gene: TRBD1; CDR3nt: TGCGCCAGCAGCTCGACGGGACAGGGGCCCTACGAGCAGTACTTC; CDR3aa: CASSSTGQGPYEQYF
len: 14; abundance: -; v_gene: TRBV5-4; j_gene: TRBJ2-2; d_gene: TRBD2; CDR3nt: TGTGCCAGCAGCAGTCTAGCGGGGGCCGGGGAGCTGTTTTTT; CDR3aa: CASSSLAGAGELFF
len: 14; abundance: -; v_gene: TRBV6-5; j_gene: TRBJ1-6; d_gene: -; CDR3nt: TGTGCCAGCAGTTACTCGGGACGCGGGGATCCCCTCCACTTT; CDR3aa: CASSYSGRGDPLHF
len: 14; abundance: -; v_gene: TRBV6-5; j_gene: TRBJ1-1; d_gene: TRBD1; CDR3nt: TGTGCCAGCAGTGAGGGACAGGGAAAGGAGCAGGCTTTCTTT; CDR3aa: CASSEGQGKEQAFF
len: 14; abundance: -; v_gene: TRBV30; j_gene: TRBJ2-1; d_gene: -; CDR3nt: TGTGCCTGGAGTGTAGGGCTAGCCTCCAATGAGCAGTTCTTC; CDR3aa: CAWSVGLASNEQFF
len: 16; abundance: -; v_gene: TRBV2; j_gene: TRBJ1-3; d_gene: -; CDR3nt: TGTGCCAGCAGTGAACTGCGGATAACCTCTGGAAACACCATATATTTT; CDR3aa: CASSELRITSGNTIYF
len: 16; abundance: -; v_gene: TRBV5-4; j_gene: TRBJ1-2; d_gene: -; CDR3nt: TGTGCCAGCAGCTTGGTCCCGGGCCCGGGGAACTATGGCTACACCTTC; CDR3aa: CASSLVPGPGNYGYTF
len: 14; abundance: -; v_gene: TRBV9; j_gene: TRBJ1-1; d_gene: -; CDR3nt: TGTGCCAGCAGCGTAGGTGAGCGGGGAGCTGGAGCTTTCTTT; CDR3aa: CASSVGERGAGAFF
len: 13; abundance: -; v_gene: TRBV7-9; j_gene: TRBJ1-2; d_gene: -; CDR3nt: TGTGCCAGCAGCTTAGGGCAGTACTATGGCTACACCTTC; CDR3aa: CASSLGQYYGYTF
len: 11; abundance: -; v_gene: TRBV6-1; j_gene: TRBJ2-7; d_gene: -; CDR3nt: TGTGCCAGCAGTGAAGACCCCCGGGAGTACTTC; CDR3aa: CASSEDPREYF
len: 13; abundance: -; v_gene: TRBV7-2; j_gene: TRBJ1-1; d_gene: -; CDR3nt: TGTGCCAGCACTCTCGGTTTGAGCACTGAAGCTTTCTTT; CDR3aa: CASTLGLSTEAFF
len: 17; abundance: once; v_gene: TRBV14; j_gene: TRBJ1-2; d_gene: TRBD1; CDR3nt: TGTGCCAGCAGCCTGAGGACAGGGCCCGACAAACACTATGGCTACACCTTC; CDR3aa: CASSLRTGPDKHYGYTF
len: 16; abundance: -; v_gene: TRBV4-1; j_gene: TRBJ1-6; d_gene: -; CDR3nt: TGCGCCAGCAGCCCCGATAGGACACTTGTTAATTCACCCCTCCACTTT; CDR3aa: CASSPDRTLVNSPLHF
len: 14; abundance: -; v_gene: TRBV14; j_gene: TRBJ1-2; d_gene: -; CDR3nt: TGTGCCAGCAGCCAAGATCTAGGGGTCTATGGCTACACCTTC; CDR3aa: CASSQDLGVYGYTF
len: 12; abundance: -; v_gene: TRBV30; j_gene: TRBJ1-1; d_gene: TRBD1; CDR3nt: TGTGCCTGGAGTAAGGGGACAGTTGAAGCTTTCTTT; CDR3aa: CAWSKGTVEAFF
len: 16; abundance: -; v_gene: TRBV5-4; j_gene: TRBJ2-7; d_gene: TRBD1; CDR3nt: TGTGCCAGCAGCCCGGGAGGACAGGGGGGCACTTACGAGCAGTACTTC; CDR3aa: CASSPGGQGGTYEQYF
len: 15; abundance: -; v_gene: TRBV7-2; j_gene: TRBJ1-3; d_gene: -; CDR3nt: TGTGCCAGCAGGGCGACTGTTACATCTGGAAACACCATATATTTT; CDR3aa: CASRATVTSGNTIYF
len: 16; abundance: -; v_gene: TRBV6-4; j_gene: TRBJ2-5; d_gene: TRBD1; CDR3nt: TGTGCCAGCAGTGACTCTCGGACAGGACGACGCGAGACCCAGTACTTC; CDR3aa: CASSDSRTGRRETQYF
len: 15; abundance: -; v_gene: TRBV7-9; j_gene: TRBJ2-5; d_gene: TRBD2; CDR3nt: TGTGCCAGCAGCTTAGTTCTGTCGGGGGGGGAGACCCAGTACTTC; CDR3aa: CASSLVLSGGETQYF
len: 15; abundance: -; v_gene: TRBV2; j_gene: TRBJ2-1; d_gene: TRBD2; CDR3nt: TGTGCCAGCAGTTCAAGCGGGGTACCTTACAATGAGCAGTTCTTC; CDR3aa: CASSSSGVPYNEQFF
len: 15; abundance: -; v_gene: TRBV28; j_gene: TRBJ2-7; d_gene: TRBD1; CDR3nt: TGTGCCAGCAGTTTACGGACAGGGGGTACCTACGAGCAGTACTTC; CDR3aa: CASSLRTGGTYEQYF
len: 16; abundance: -; v_gene: TRBV19; j_gene: TRBJ1-3; d_gene: TRBD1; CDR3nt: TGTGCCAGTAGACCGGGACAGGGGAAGAGTGGAAACACCATATATTTT; CDR3aa: CASRPGQGKSGNTIYF
len: 14; abundance: -; v_gene: TRBV5-1; j_gene: TRBJ2-7; d_gene: -; CDR3nt: TGCGCCAGCAGCAAGCAAACAGGAACCTACGAGCAGTACTTC; CDR3aa: CASSKQTGTYEQYF
len: 16; abundance: -; v_gene: TRBV2; j_gene: TRBJ2-3; d_gene: -; CDR3nt: TGTGCCAGCAGTGAAGGACTCTACGCTAGCACAGATACGCAGTATTTT; CDR3aa: CASSEGLYASTDTQYF
len: 17; abundance: -; v_gene: TRBV2; j_gene: TRBJ2-6; d_gene: -; CDR3nt: TGTGCCAGCAGTGAAGGGAGGGTGACGGCTGGGGCCAACGTCCTGACTTTC; CDR3aa: CASSEGRVTAGANVLTF
len: 15; abundance: -; v_gene: TRBV7-9; j_gene: TRBJ1-4; d_gene: -; CDR3nt: TGTGCCAGCAGCTTCGGCGATGGGGGAGGTGAAAAACTGTTTTTT; CDR3aa: CASSFGDGGGEKLFF
len: 15; abundance: -; v_gene: TRBV9; j_gene: TRBJ2-3; d_gene: -; CDR3nt: TGTGCCAGCAGCGTAGGGGGCAGGGACACAGATACGCAGTATTTT; CDR3aa: CASSVGGRDTDTQYF
len: 17; abundance: -; v_gene: TRBV5-6; j_gene: TRBJ2-2; d_gene: TRBD2; CDR3nt: TGTGCCAGCAGCTTCGGACTAGCGGGAGGGTCCACCGGGGAGCTGTTTTTT; CDR3aa: CASSFGLAGGSTGELFF
len: 13; abundance: -; v_gene: TRBV29-1; j_gene: TRBJ2-5; d_gene: TRBD1; CDR3nt: TGCAGCGTGAGGGGACAGGGGGGAGAGACCCAGTACTTC; CDR3aa: CSVRGQGGETQYF
len: 16; abundance: -; v_gene: TRBV2; j_gene: TRBJ1-3; d_gene: -; CDR3nt: TGTGCCAGCATCCGCGGGGTCTTAAGCTCTGGAAACACCATATATTTT; CDR3aa: CASIRGVLSSGNTIYF
len: 14; abundance: -; v_gene: TRBV5-6; j_gene: TRBJ1-5; d_gene: -; CDR3nt: TGTGCCAGCAGCTTGTCACATATCAATCAGCCCCAGCATTTT; CDR3aa: CASSLSHINQPQHF
len: 13; abundance: -; v_gene: TRBV5-1; j_gene: TRBJ2-3; d_gene: TRBD1; CDR3nt: TGCGCCAGCACCGCAGGGGGTATAGATACGCAGTATTTT; CDR3aa: CASTAGGIDTQYF
len: 19; abundance: -; v_gene: TRBV15; j_gene: TRBJ2-7; d_gene: TRBD1; CDR3nt: TGTGCCACCAGCAGAGATCGCCTGGGGGTCCGGGACAGGACTTACGAGCAGTACTTC; CDR3aa: CATSRDRLGVRDRTYEQYF
len: 12; abundance: -; v_gene: TRBV2; j_gene: TRBJ2-7; d_gene: -; CDR3nt: TGTGCCAGCCAGGGTCTCTCCTACGAGCAGTACTTC; CDR3aa: CASQGLSYEQYF
len: 12; abundance: -; v_gene: TRBV27; j_gene: TRBJ2-7; d_gene: TRBD1; CDR3nt: TGTGCCAGCAGTTGGACAGGGTCCGAGCAGTACTTC; CDR3aa: CASSWTGSEQYF
len: 14; abundance: -; v_gene: TRBV5-6; j_gene: TRBJ1-1; d_gene: -; CDR3nt: TGTGCCAGCAGCTTTAGCACACTGAACACTGAAGCTTTCTTT; CDR3aa: CASSFSTLNTEAFF
len: 15; abundance: -; v_gene: TRBV27; j_gene: TRBJ1-5; d_gene: TRBD1; CDR3nt: TGTGCCAGCAGTCAGGGGGCAGGAAGCAATCAGCCCCAGCATTTT; CDR3aa: CASSQGAGSNQPQHF